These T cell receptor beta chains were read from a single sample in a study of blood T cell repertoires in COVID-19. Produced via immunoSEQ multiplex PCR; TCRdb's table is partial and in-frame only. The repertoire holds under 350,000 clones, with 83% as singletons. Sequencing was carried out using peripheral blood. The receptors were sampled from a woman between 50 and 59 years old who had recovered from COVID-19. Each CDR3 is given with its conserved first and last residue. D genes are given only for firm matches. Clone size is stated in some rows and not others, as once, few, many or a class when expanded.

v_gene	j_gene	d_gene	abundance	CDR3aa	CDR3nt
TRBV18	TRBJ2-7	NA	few	CASSPWDKPYEQYF	TGTGCCAGCTCACCCTGGGACAAACCCTACGAGCAGTACTTC
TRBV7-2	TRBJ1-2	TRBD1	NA	CASSPGQGAPSYGYTF	TGTGCCAGCAGCCCCGGACAGGGGGCGCCTTCCTATGGCTACACCTTC
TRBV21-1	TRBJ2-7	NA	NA	CASSRGTGGTYEQYF	TGTGCCAGCAGCAGAGGGACAGGGGGGACCTACGAGCAGTACTTC
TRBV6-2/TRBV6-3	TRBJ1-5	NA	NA	CASSYGSGGNQPQHF	TGTGCCAGCAGTTACGGATCAGGGGGCAATCAGCCCCAGCATTTT
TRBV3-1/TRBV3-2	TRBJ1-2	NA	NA	CASSRAGLERYTF	TGTGCCAGCAGCCGGGCGGGCCTGGAGCGCTACACCTTC
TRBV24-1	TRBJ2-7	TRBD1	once	CATAGTESYEQYF	TGTGCCACCGCCGGGACAGAGTCCTACGAGCAGTACTTC
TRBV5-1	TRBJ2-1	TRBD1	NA	CASSPVDRGLDEQFF	TGCGCCAGCAGCCCAGTTGACAGGGGGCTGGATGAGCAGTTCTTC
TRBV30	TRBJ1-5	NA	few	CAWSRGAGQPQHF	TGTGCCTGGAGTCGCGGGGCGGGACAGCCCCAGCATTTT
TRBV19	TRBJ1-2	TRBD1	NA	CASSRTGGVEAGGYTF	TGTGCCAGTAGTAGGACAGGGGGCGTCGAGGCTGGTGGCTACACCTTC
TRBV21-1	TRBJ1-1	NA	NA	CASSNPGQRNTEAFF	TGTGCCAGCAGCAACCCGGGACAGCGGAACACTGAAGCTTTCTTT
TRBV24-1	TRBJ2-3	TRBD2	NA	CATSDPKGTSGSHTDTQYF	TGTGCCACCAGTGATCCCAAAGGGACTAGCGGGAGTCACACAGATACGCAGTATTTT
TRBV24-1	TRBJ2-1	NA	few	CADGQSSYNEQFF	TGTGCCGACGGACAGAGCTCCTACAATGAGCAGTTCTTC
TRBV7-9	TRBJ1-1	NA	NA	CASSLGYGHQTEAFF	TGTGCCAGCAGCTTAGGGTATGGCCATCAGACTGAAGCTTTCTTT
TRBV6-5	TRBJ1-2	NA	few	CASSYSWASRSYGYTF	TGTGCCAGCAGTTACTCGTGGGCTAGCAGAAGCTATGGCTACACCTTC
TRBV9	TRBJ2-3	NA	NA	CASSAGVSTDTQYF	TGTGCCAGCAGCGCCGGGGTGTCCACAGATACGCAGTATTTT
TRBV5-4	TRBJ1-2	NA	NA	CASSFYDIVGRAVYGYTF	TGTGCCAGCAGCTTTTACGACATTGTTGGCAGGGCGGTTTATGGCTACACCTTC
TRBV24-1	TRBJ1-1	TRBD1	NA	CATSTSGTGDTEAFF	TGTGCCACCAGCACGTCCGGGACAGGGGATACTGAAGCTTTCTTT
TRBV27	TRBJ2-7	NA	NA	CASSLSTKYEQYF	TGTGCCAGCAGTTTGTCAACTAAGTACGAGCAGTACTTC
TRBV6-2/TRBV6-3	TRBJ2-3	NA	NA	CASSDQGEEDTQYF	TGTGCCAGCAGCGATCAGGGGGAGGAAGATACGCAGTATTTT
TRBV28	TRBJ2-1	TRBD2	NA	CAGSGRASSYNEQFF	TGTGCCGGATCGGGGAGGGCTAGCTCCTACAATGAGCAGTTCTTC
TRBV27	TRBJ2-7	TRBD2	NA	CASSLGLGLAGSYEQYF	TGTGCCAGCAGTTTAGGGTTGGGACTAGCGGGGTCCTACGAGCAGTACTTC
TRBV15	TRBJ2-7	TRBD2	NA	CATSRDRGGYEQYF	TGTGCCACCAGCAGAGACCGCGGGGGGTACGAGCAGTACTTC
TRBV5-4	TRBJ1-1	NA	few	CASSLGAGNTEAFF	TGTGCCAGCAGCTTGGGCGCCGGGAACACTGAAGCTTTCTTT
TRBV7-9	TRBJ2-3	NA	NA	CASSLAPGQTDTQYF	TGTGCCAGCAGCTTAGCACCGGGACAAACAGATACGCAGTATTTT
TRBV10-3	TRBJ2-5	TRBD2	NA	CAISPRTSGGEETQYF	TGTGCCATCAGTCCGAGGACTAGCGGGGGCGAAGAGACCCAGTACTTC
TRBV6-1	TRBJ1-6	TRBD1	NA	CASSEGDRYSPLHF	TGTGCCAGCAGTGAGGGGGACAGATATTCACCCCTCCACTTT
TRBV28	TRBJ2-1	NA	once	CASSSQGLIYNEQFF	TGTGCCAGCAGTTCTCAGGGGTTGATCTACAATGAGCAGTTCTTC
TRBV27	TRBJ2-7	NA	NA	CASSPGVPYEQYF	TGTGCCAGCAGCCCAGGGGTCCCCTACGAGCAGTACTTC
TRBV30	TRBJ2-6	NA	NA	CAWSVLANVLTF	TGTGCCTGGAGTGTACTGGCCAACGTCCTGACTTTC
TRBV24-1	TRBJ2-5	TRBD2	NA	CATSDLGLAEQETQYF	TGTGCCACCAGTGACCTCGGACTAGCGGAGCAAGAGACCCAGTACTTC
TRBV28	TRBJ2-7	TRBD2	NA	CASSSGLEHYEQYF	TGTGCCAGCAGTTCAGGACTAGAACACTACGAGCAGTACTTC
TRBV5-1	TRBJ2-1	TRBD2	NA	CASSLVAGRAYNEQFF	TGCGCCAGCAGCTTGGTGGCAGGGAGGGCTTACAATGAGCAGTTCTTC
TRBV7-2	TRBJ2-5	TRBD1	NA	CASSLMSRDRDETQYF	TGTGCCAGCAGCTTAATGTCCCGGGACAGGGACGAGACCCAGTACTTC
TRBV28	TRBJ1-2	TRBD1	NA	CASRKSGGDYGYTF	TGTGCCAGCAGAAAATCAGGGGGTGACTATGGCTACACCTTC
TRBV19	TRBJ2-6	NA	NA	CASNVGGANGANVLTF	TGTGCGAGTAATGTTGGGGGCGCGAATGGGGCCAACGTCCTGACTTTC